This is a list of T cell receptor beta chains from one sample in a study of blood T cell repertoires in COVID-19. TCRdb keeps only in-frame clones here, not all; method: immunoSEQ multiplex PCR. The sample has roughly 180,000 clones, roughly 84% seen once. The material sequenced was peripheral blood. The receptor source for this set is a woman aged 45-65 years with COVID-19, enrolled during active disease. Both conserved end residues are part of each CDR3. D genes are given only for firm matches. The size of a clone is reported for some rows only, either as once, few or many, or as a class for expanded clones.

>TRBV12-5|few|TRBD1|TRBJ2-2
TGTGCTAGTGGCTCAAAAGACAGGGCGGCCGGGGAGCTGTTTTTT
CASGSKDRAAGELFF
>TRBV7-3|-|TRBD1|TRBJ2-7
TGTGCCAGCAGCTCGGGACAGGCCGGCTCCTACGAGCAGTACTTC
CASSSGQAGSYEQYF
>TRBV28|-|-|TRBJ2-3
TGTGCCAGCAGTTTTCCCTCAGGTAGCACAGATACGCAGTATTTT
CASSFPSGSTDTQYF
>TRBV19|-|TRBD1|TRBJ1-1
TGTGCCAGTAGTATTTGGGTGACAGGGCCCACTGAAGCTTTCTTT
CASSIWVTGPTEAFF
>TRBV12-5|-|-|TRBJ1-2
TGTGCTAGTGAGGGACAACACAACTATGGCTACACCTTC
CASEGQHNYGYTF
>TRBV15|-|-|TRBJ1-6
TGTGCCACCAGCAGAGAGGGCAGGTTCAATTCACCCCTCCACTTT
CATSREGRFNSPLHF
>TRBV7-2|once|TRBD1|TRBJ2-7
TGTGCCAGCAGCTCGTCCGGGACAGGGAATCCCTACGAGCAGTACTTC
CASSSSGTGNPYEQYF
>TRBV7-9|-|TRBD1|TRBJ2-3
TGTGCCAGCAGCACAGGGGGCTACGATACGCAGTATTTT
CASSTGGYDTQYF
>TRBV6-5|once|-|TRBJ1-1
TGTGCCAGCAGTTACTCTGAGGGGAACACTGAAGCTTTCTTT
CASSYSEGNTEAFF
>TRBV7-2|-|TRBD1|TRBJ2-1
TGTGCCAGCACCCCGCGACAGGGGCGGAATGAGCAGTTCTTC
CASTPRQGRNEQFF
>TRBV10-3|-|TRBD1|TRBJ2-2
TGTGCCATCAGAGCCGGGACAGGGAACACCGGGGAGCTGTTTTTT
CAIRAGTGNTGELFF
>TRBV5-1|-|TRBD1|TRBJ1-1
TGCGCCAGCAGCATGGGACAGCCCAACACTGAAGCTTTCTTT
CASSMGQPNTEAFF
>TRBV5-5|-|-|TRBJ1-2
TGTGCCAGCAGCTTGGCCACTCCTCGGACAGACGGCTACACCTTC
CASSLATPRTDGYTF
>TRBV5-4|-|TRBD2|TRBJ2-1
TGTGCCAGCAGCTCGCGGACTAGCGGGGGTGATGAGCAGTTCTTC
CASSSRTSGGDEQFF
>TRBV5-6|-|-|TRBJ1-6
TGTGCCAGCAGCCTCGCGACGGAGAGCTCCTATAATTCACCCCTCCACTTT
CASSLATESSYNSPLHF
>TRBV7-9|-|-|TRBJ1-1
TGTGCCAGCGACAGAGGCACTGAAGCTTTCTTT
CASDRGTEAFF
>TRBV15|-|-|TRBJ2-5
TGTGCCACCAGCATCTACGATCAAGAGACCCAGTACTTC
CATSIYDQETQYF
>TRBV27|-|TRBD1|TRBJ1-5
TGTGCCAGCAGTTCGGGGACAGGGGCTCAGCCCCAGCATTTT
CASSSGTGAQPQHF
>TRBV10-1|-|TRBD2|TRBJ2-1
TGCGCCAGCAGTGCTAGCGGCTACAATGAGCAGTTCTTC
CASSASGYNEQFF
>TRBV7-9|-|TRBD1|TRBJ2-5
TGTGCCAGCAGCTTAGTTGGGACAGGAGAACAAGAGACCCAGTACTTC
CASSLVGTGEQETQYF
>TRBV6-5|-|TRBD2|TRBJ2-3
TGTGCCAGCAGACCTAGCGGGGGGGCTGGGGATACGCAGTATTTT
CASRPSGGAGDTQYF
>TRBV5-4|once|TRBD2|TRBJ2-4
TGTGCCAGCAGCTTGGCGAGCGGGGTCAAAAACATTCAGTACTTC
CASSLASGVKNIQYF
>TRBV28|-|-|TRBJ1-2
TGTGCCAGCACATCGGCCCGGGGTAACTTCTATGGCTACACCTTC
CASTSARGNFYGYTF
>TRBV7-8|-|-|TRBJ2-3
TGTGCCAGCAGCCCCACCGGGGGATTTGTAGATACGCAGTATTTT
CASSPTGGFVDTQYF
>TRBV3-1/TRBV3-2|once|-|TRBJ2-4
TGTGCCAGCAGCCAAGACGCCGGGATTGGCAGTAACATTCAGTACTTC
CASSQDAGIGSNIQYF
>TRBV2|-|-|TRBJ2-7
TGTGCCAGCAGGTCCACCTACGAGCAGTACTTC
CASRSTYEQYF
>TRBV6-5|-|TRBD2|TRBJ2-7
TGTGCCAGCAGTTTCCAGACTAGCGGGGCTTACGAGCAGTACTTC
CASSFQTSGAYEQYF
>TRBV5-1|-|TRBD1|TRBJ1-2
TGCGCCAGCAGCCCAGGGGACAGGGAGAACTATGGCTACACCTTC
CASSPGDRENYGYTF